The 3 T cell receptor beta chains reported below all come from one sample, sequenced in a study of blood T cells in healthy people across ages. Alongside a J-beta primer mix, a sample-barcoded 5' primer served in a second PCR lasting about 7 to 12 cycles. TCRdb reanalysed the 5' RACE reads using MiXCR and keeps one entry per CDR3 protein. The profile covers about 800,000 distinct CDR3 sequences, with around 25% appearing a single time and approximately 3.7% taken by the ten largest. This sample also belongs to another study, concerning T cells of mothers and their children.

Source material: blood. The receptors were sampled from a boy aged 5-17 years in good health.

In its sample, this clonotype was seen a few times. This rearrangement joins TRBV5-1 to TRBJ2-5; tentatively, D is TRBD2 (8 bases). The V gene lost 4 bases and the J gene lost 1 base, with 17 bases spanning the gap. This CDR3 is 16 amino acids long. Germline-derived CDR1 and CDR2 are SGHRS and YFSETQ. The CDR3 bases are TGCGCCAGCAGCCGGACAGGACTAGCACCCCAAGAGACCCAGTACTTC. Its translation is CASSRTGLAPQETQYF.

J is TRBJ2-7 and V is TRBV4-2; TRBD2 matches at 7 bases. Per germline, CDR1 LGHNA and CDR2 YNFKEQ. V lost 0 bases, J lost 0 bases, and 5 bases stayed unmatched. This CDR3 region has 16 residues. Here the CDR3 DNA reads TGTGCCAGCAGCCAAGAGTTCGGCGGGAGCTCCTACGAGCAGTACTTC. Protein sequence: CASSQEFGGSSYEQYF.

This clonotype came up a few times. The V and J genes are TRBV9 and TRBJ1-2; 8 bases map to TRBD1. The length of the CDR3 is 14 residues. J was trimmed by 8 bases and V by 0 bases; bases with no gene match: 6. CDR1 and CDR2 (germline): SGDLS, YYNGEE. CDR3 coding DNA: TGTGCCAGCAGCGTAGAGCAGGGGGCGAGGGGCTACACCTTC. Its protein is CASSVEQGARGYTF.